The sequence of this T cell receptor beta chain was determined in a study of T cell responses to AZD1222 COVID-19 vaccine. Generated by immunoSEQ multiplex PCR, the TCRdb table keeps only in-frame clones and is missing some. The data contain over 95,000 clones, about nine tenths of them singletons. Trimming took off 0 bases at V and 10 bases at J, with 19 bases between the two ends. The CDR3 loop spans 16 amino acids. Germline CDR1 is MGHRA and CDR2 is YSYEKL. Sequenced material: peripheral blood, taken on day 0 of AZD1222 vaccination. The V and J genes are TRBV4-1 and TRBJ2-1; D is uncertain. This clonotype was sampled from an adult in good health. The CDR3 DNA is TGCGCCAGCAGCCAAGACGGCCGAGGAGTTCTGAGGGAGCAGTTCTTC. Amino acid sequence: CASSQDGRGVLREQFF.